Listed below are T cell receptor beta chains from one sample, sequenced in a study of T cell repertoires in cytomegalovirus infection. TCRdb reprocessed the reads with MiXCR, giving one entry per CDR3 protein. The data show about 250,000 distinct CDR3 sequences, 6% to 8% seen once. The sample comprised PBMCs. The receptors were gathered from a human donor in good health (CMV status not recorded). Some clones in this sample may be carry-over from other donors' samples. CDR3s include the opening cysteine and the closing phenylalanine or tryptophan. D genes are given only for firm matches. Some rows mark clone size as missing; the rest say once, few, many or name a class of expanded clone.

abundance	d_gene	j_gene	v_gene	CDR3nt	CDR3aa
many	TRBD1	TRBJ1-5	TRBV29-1	TGCAGCGCTTCGGGACAGGGGAATCAGCCCCAGCATTTT	CSASGQGNQPQHF
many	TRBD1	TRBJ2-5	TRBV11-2	TGTGCCAGCAGCTCCTGGGACAGGGAGATGGAGACCCAGTACTTC	CASSSWDREMETQYF
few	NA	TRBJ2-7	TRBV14	TGTGCCAGCAGCCAAGAAGTACCGGGACCTCGGGCCTACGAGCAGTACTTC	CASSQEVPGPRAYEQYF
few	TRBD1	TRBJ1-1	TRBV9	TGTGCCAGCAGCAAGGGACAGGGGTTGACTGAAGCTTTCTTT	CASSKGQGLTEAFF
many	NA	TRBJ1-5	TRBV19	TGTGCCAGTAGTATAGTTTGGACAGTCAATCAGCCCCAGCATTTT	CASSIVWTVNQPQHF
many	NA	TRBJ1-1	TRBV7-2	TGTGCCAGCAGCTTAGAGGGTCTGAGGACTGAAGCTTTCTTT	CASSLEGLRTEAFF
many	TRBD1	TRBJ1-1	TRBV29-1	TGCAGCGTTGAAGGCCGACAGGGAGGAAGAAACACTGAAGCTTTCTTT	CSVEGRQGGRNTEAFF
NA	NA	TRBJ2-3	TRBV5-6	TGTGCCAGCAGCTTGTTGAAGGAGACAGATACGCAGTATTTT	CASSLLKETDTQYF
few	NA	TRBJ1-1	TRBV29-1	TGCAGCGCCACTCGGCATATGAACACTGAAGCTTTCTTT	CSATRHMNTEAFF
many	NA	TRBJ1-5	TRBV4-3	TGCGCCAGCAGCCAAGAGCGAGATCAGCCCCAGCATTTT	CASSQERDQPQHF
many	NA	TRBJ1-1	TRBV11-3	TGTGCCAGCAGCGAGAGCGGGACAAAGAACACTGAAGCTTTCTTT	CASSESGTKNTEAFF
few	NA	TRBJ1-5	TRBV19	TGTGCCAGTAGTATCGACTTTACGGGGCCTAATCAGCCCCAGCATTTT	CASSIDFTGPNQPQHF
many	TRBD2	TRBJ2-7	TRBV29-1	TGCAGCGTTGAGTTCGGGGGGGAGCAGTACTTC	CSVEFGGEQYF
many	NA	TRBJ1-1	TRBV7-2	TGTGCCACAACAACGAGCCAGGGGACTGAAGCTTTCTTT	CATTTSQGTEAFF
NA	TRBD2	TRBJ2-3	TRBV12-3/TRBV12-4	TGTGCCAGCAGTTTTGTCGCTAGCGGTGATACGCAGTATTTT	CASSFVASGDTQYF
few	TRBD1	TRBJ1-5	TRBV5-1	TGCGCCAGCAGCGACGTCCCGGGACAGGGACAGCCCCAGCATTTT	CASSDVPGQGQPQHF
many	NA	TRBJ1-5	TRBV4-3	TGCGCCAGCAGCCAAGACCTAGGGCAGCCCCAGCATTTT	CASSQDLGQPQHF
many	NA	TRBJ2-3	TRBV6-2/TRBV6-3	TGTGCCAGCAGGGATCGCAGCACAGATACGCAGTATTTT	CASRDRSTDTQYF
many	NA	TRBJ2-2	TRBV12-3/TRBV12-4	TGTGCCAGCTCTCGACCCCAGGGAACCGGGGAGCTGTTTTTT	CASSRPQGTGELFF
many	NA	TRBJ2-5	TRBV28	TGTGCCAGCACCAAGTGGGAGACCCAGTACTTC	CASTKWETQYF
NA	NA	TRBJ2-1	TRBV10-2	TGCGCCAGCAGTCCGGACGGAGGCAATGAGCAGTTCTTC	CASSPDGGNEQFF
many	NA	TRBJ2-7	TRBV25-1	TGTGCCAGCAGTGATGAGGGGCGGGGAACCTACGAGCAGTACTTC	CASSDEGRGTYEQYF
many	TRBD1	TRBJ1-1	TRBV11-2	TGTGCCAGCAGCTTACGGCAGGGGGCCACTGAAGCTTTCTTT	CASSLRQGATEAFF
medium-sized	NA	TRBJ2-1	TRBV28	TGTGCCAGCAGTTTTGTTCGTAATAACAGGGCCCATGAGCAGTTCTTC	CASSFVRNNRAHEQFF
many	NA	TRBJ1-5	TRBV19	TGTGCCAGTAGTATTCCAGGCAATCAGCCCCAGCATTTT	CASSIPGNQPQHF
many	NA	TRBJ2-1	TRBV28	TGTGCCAGCAGTTTCGGGACTTACAATGAGCAGTTCTTC	CASSFGTYNEQFF
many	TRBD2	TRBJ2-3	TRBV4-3	TGCGCCAGCAGCCGGGACCTGGGACTAGGGGGCACAGATACGCAGTATTTT	CASSRDLGLGGTDTQYF
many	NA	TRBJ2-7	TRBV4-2	TGTGCCAGCAGCCAAGAATCTGCGGGGTCCTCCTACGAGCAGTACTTC	CASSQESAGSSYEQYF
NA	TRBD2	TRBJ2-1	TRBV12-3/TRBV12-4	TGTGCCAGCAGACTAGCGGGGGGGGACAATGAGCAGTTCTTC	CASRLAGGDNEQFF
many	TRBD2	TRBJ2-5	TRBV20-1	TGCAGTGCTTACCCGCAGGGACTAGCGGGTGTGACCCAGTACTTC	CSAYPQGLAGVTQYF
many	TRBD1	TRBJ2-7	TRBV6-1	TGTGCCAGCAGAGCACTTCCGGGGACAGGGCCCCCTCAAAAGTACTTC	CASRALPGTGPPQKYF
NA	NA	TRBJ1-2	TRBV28	TGTGCCAGCAGTTTCCTTAACTATGGCTACACCTTC	CASSFLNYGYTF
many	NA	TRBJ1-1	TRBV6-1	TGTGCCAGCACCATCGACCTAACGGTCACTGAAGCTTTCTTT	CASTIDLTVTEAFF
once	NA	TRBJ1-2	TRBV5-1	TGCGCCAGCAGCGCCATACAAGTGAACTATGGCTACACCTTC	CASSAIQVNYGYTF
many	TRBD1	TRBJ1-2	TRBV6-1	TGTGCCAGCAGTCTCGGCGGGACAGGGGGCCGGGGGGGCTACACCTTC	CASSLGGTGGRGGYTF
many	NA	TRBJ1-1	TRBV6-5	TGTGCCAGCAGTTACTCCCAGGCCAACACTGAAGCTTTCTTT	CASSYSQANTEAFF
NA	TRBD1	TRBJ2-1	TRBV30	TGTGCCTGGAGTGTAGGGGGCCCATCAAAATTCTTC	CAWSVGGPSKFF
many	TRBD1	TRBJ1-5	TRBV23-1	TGCGCCAGCAGACACACCGGGACAGGGGGCAATCAGCCCCAGCATTTT	CASRHTGTGGNQPQHF
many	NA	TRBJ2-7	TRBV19	TGTGCCAGTACCACGTCGACAGGAAGAGACTACGAGCAGTACTTC	CASTTSTGRDYEQYF
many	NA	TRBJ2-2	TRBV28	TGTGCCAGCAGCCTAGCGATCGGGGAGCTGTTTTTT	CASSLAIGELFF
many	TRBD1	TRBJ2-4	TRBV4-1	TGCGCCAGCAGCGGGACAGAGATGGAGCACATTCAGTACTTC	CASSGTEMEHIQYF
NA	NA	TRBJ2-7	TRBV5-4	TGTGCCAGCAGCTTACGGGGCGTCTACGAGCAGTACTTC	CASSLRGVYEQYF
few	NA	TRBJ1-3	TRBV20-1	TGCAGAGCGGGGTTTGGAAACACCATATATTTT	CRAGFGNTIYF
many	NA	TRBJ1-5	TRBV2	TGTGCCAGCAGTCTGGCCAGTGCTTATCAGCCCCAGCATTTT	CASSLASAYQPQHF
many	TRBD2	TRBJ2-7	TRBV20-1	TGCAGTGCTAGACCTCCGGGGGGGACCTACGAGCAGTACTTC	CSARPPGGTYEQYF
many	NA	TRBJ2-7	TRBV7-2	TGTGCCAGCAGCCCCTCCTGGGGTCCTACCTACGAGCAGTACTTC	CASSPSWGPTYEQYF
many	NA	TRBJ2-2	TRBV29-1	TGCAGCGTGATCTCAGGGGGGAGGACCGGGGAGCTGTTTTTT	CSVISGGRTGELFF
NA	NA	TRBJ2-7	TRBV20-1	TGCAGTGCTAACCTGGTCGAAGAGCAGTACTTC	CSANLVEEQYF
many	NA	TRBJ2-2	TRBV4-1	TGCGCCAGCAGCCAAGAAGGGGTGGGGAACACCGGGGAGCTGTTTTTT	CASSQEGVGNTGELFF